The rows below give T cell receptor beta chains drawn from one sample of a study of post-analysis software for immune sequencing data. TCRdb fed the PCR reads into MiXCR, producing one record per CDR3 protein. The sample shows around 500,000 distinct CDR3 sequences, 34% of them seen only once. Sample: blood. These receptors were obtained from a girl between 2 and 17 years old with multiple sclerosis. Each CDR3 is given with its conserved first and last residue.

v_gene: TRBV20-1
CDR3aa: CSASTTGANVLTF

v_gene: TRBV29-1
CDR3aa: CSVPLETQYF

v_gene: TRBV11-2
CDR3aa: CASSTGTGGDQPQHF

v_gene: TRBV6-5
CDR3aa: CASRTRGGPYEQYF

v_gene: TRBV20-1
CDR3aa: CSARVAGRRAGELFF

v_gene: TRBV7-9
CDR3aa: CASSLGGPLQGREQYF

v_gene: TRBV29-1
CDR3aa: CSGYRETKHNEQFF

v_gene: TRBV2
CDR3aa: CASSGDRHNEQFF

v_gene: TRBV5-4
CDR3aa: CASSTQTSGRGYTF

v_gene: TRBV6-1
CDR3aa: CASRTLRRRGTEAFF

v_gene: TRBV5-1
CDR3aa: CASSVSHGPYEQYF

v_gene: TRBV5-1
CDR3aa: CASSPVAGKTEAFF

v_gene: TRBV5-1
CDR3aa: CASSLRPSGGYEQYF

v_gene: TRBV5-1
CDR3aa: CASKETSGGPIPPDTQYF

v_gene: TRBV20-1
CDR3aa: CSAQQGFLQPQHF

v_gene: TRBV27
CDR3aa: CASSFGQEFGYTF

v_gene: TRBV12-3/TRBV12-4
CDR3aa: CASTLREDTEAFF

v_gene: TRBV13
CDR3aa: CASSLTPNADTQYF

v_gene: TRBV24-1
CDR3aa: CATPNNRVRFF

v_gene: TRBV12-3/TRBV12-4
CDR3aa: CASRSHGFETQYF

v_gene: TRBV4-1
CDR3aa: CASSYRQVATYNEQFF

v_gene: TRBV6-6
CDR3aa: CASRIGDTQYF

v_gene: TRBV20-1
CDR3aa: CSASTLGSNSPLHF

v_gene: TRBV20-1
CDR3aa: CSATGQGYEQYF

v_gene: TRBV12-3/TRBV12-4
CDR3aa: CAPKAGQRQPQHF

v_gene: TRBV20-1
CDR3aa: CSATPRLGEETQYF

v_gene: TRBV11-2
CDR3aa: CASSSYGQASDTQYF

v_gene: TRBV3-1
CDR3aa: CASSQERLPVSNEQFF

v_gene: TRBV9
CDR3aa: CASSPSGTPGEEQYF

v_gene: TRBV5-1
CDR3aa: CASSLEGQATYNEQFF

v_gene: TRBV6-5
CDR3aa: CASNTALGTDTQYF

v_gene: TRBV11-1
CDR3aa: CASSPGPGRISDEQYF

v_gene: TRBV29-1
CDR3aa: CSVEDRERHRGENIQYF

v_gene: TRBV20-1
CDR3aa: CSASWGRNEQFF

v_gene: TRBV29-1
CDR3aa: CSVDRGGNTIYF

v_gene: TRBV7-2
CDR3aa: CASSWWGGQNTEAFF

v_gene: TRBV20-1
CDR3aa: CSARGNWGIQYF

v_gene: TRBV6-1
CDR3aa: CASSEGDRGSYEQYF

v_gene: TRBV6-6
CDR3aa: CASRRDPRVAFF

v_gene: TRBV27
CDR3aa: CASSLAGGDGYGYTF

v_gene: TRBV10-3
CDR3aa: CAISSGLETQYF

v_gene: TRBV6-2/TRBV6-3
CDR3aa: CASRDRDLYGYTF